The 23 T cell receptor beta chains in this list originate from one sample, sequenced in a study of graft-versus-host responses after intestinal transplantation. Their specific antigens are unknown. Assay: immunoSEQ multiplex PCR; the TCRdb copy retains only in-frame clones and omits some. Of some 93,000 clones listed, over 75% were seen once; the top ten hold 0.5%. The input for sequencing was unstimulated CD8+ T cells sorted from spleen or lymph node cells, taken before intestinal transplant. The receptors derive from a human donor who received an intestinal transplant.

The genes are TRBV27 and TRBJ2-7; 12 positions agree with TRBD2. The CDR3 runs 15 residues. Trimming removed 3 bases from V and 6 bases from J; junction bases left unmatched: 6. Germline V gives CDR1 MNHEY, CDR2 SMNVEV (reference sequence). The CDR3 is CASSFMRTSGVEQYF. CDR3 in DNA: TGTGCCAGCAGTTTCATGCGGACTAGCGGGGTCGAGCAGTACTTC.

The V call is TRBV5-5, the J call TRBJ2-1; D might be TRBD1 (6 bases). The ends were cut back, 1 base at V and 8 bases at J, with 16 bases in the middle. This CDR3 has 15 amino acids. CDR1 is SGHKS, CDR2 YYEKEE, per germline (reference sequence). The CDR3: CASSLLYGRGDEQFF. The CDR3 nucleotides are TGTGCCAGCAGCTTGCTGTACGGCAGGGGCGATGAGCAGTTCTTC.

CDR3 nucleotide sequence: TGTGCCAGCAGTTCCCACAGGGGCACTGAAGCTTTCTTT. Residues: CASSSHRGTEAFF. The V call is TRBV27, the J call TRBJ1-1; 7 bases are a match to TRBD1. Germline V gives CDR1 MNHEY, CDR2 SMNVEV (reference sequence). The junction had 3 bases not matched to a gene; V was cut back by 4 bases and J by 4 bases. The CDR3 spans 13 residues.

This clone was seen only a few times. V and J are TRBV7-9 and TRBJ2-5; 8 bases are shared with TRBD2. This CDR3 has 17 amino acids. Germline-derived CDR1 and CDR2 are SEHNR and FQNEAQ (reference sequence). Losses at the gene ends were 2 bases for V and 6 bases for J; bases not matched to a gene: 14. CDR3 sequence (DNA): TGTGCCAGCAGCTTATTGCCGGGACTAGTCGGCGATAAGACCCAGTACTTC. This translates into CASSLLPGLVGDKTQYF. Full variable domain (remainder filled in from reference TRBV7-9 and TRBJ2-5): DTGVSQNPRHKITKRGQNVTFRCDPISEHNRLYWYRQTLGQGPEFLTYFQNEAQLEKSRLLSDRFSAERPKGSFSTLEIQRTEQGDSAMYLCASSLLPGLVGDKTQYFGPGTRLLVL.

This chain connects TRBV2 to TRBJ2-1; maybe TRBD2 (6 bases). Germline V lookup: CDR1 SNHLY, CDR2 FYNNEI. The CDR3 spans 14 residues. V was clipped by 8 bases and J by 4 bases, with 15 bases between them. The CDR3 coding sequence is TGTGCCAGCCCTGGGCGGGGAGATTACAATGAGCAGTTCTTC. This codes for CASPGRGDYNEQFF.

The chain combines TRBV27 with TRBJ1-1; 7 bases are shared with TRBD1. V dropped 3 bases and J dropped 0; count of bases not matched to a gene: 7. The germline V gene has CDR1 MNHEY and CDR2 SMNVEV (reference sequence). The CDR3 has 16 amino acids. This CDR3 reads CASSFTGQYMNTEAFF. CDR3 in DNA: TGTGCCAGCAGTTTCACGGGACAGTATATGAACACTGAAGCTTTCTTT.

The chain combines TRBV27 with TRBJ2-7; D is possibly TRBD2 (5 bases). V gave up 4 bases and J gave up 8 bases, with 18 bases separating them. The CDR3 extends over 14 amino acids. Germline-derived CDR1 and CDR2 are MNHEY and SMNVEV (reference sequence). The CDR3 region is CASSSQDWPQQQYF. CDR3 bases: TGTGCCAGCAGTTCCCAGGACTGGCCCCAGCAGCAGTACTTC.

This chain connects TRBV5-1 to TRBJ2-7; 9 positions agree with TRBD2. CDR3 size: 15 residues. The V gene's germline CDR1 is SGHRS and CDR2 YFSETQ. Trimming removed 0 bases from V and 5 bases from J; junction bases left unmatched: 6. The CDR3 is CASSLEALAGDEQYF. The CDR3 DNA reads TGCGCCAGCAGCTTGGAGGCATTAGCGGGAGACGAGCAGTACTTC.

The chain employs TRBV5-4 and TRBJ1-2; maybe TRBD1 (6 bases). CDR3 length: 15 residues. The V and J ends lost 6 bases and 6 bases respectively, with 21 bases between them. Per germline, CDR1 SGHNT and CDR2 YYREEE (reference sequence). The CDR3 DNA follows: TGTGCCAGCAAGGCCCAGGGGATGTCATATAATGGCTACACCTTC. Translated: CASKAQGMSYNGYTF.

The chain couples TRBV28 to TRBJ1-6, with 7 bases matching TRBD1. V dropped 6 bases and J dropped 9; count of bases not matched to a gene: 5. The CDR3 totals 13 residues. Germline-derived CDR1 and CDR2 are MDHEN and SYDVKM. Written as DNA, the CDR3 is TGTGCCAGCAGGACCGCAGGGGGTTCACCCCTCCACTTT. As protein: CASRTAGGSPLHF.

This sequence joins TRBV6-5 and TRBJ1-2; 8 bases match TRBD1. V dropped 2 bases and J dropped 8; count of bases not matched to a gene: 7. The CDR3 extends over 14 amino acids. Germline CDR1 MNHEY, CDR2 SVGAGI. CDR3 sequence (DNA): TGTGCCAGCAGTTACCTCCAGGGGGCTTCGGGCTACACCTTC. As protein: CASSYLQGASGYTF.

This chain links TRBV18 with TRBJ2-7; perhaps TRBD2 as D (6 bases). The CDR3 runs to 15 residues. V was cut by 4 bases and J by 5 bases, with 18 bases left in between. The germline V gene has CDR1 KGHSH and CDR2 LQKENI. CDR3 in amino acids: CASSRRKGTDHEQYF. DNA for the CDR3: TGTGCCAGCTCACGAAGAAAGGGGACTGACCACGAGCAGTACTTC.

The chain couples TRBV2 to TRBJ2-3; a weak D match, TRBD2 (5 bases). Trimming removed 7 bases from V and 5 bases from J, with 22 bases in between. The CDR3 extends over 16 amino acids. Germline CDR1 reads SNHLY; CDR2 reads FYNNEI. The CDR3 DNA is TGTGCCAGCAAAACCCAAGCGGAGTTGCCGGAAGATACGCAGTATTTT. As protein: CASKTQAELPEDTQYF.

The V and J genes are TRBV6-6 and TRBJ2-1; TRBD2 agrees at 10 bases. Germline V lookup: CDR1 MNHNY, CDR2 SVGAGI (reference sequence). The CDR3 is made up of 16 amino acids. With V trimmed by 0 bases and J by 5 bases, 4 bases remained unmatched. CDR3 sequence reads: CASSYSGLAKNNEQFF. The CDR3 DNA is TGTGCCAGCAGTTACTCGGGACTAGCGAAAAACAATGAGCAGTTCTTC.

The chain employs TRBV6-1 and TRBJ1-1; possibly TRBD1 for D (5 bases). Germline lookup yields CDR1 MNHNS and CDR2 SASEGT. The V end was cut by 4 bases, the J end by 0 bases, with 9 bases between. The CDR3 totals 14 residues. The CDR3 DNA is TGTGCCAGCAGTGGGACATTCATGAACACTGAAGCTTTCTTT. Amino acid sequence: CASSGTFMNTEAFF.

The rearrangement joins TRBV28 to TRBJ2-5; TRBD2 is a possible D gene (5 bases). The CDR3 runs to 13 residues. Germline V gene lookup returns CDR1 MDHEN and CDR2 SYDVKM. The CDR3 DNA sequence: TGTGCTACCAGCGGTTTTAATGAAGAGACCCAGTACTTC. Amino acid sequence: CATSGFNEETQYF.

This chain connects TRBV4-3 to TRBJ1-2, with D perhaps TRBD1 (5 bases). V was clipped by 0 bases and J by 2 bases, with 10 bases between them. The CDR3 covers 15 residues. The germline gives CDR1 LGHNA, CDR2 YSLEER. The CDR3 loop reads CASSQDGGINYGYTF. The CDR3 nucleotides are TGCGCCAGCAGCCAAGATGGGGGGATAAACTATGGCTACACCTTC.

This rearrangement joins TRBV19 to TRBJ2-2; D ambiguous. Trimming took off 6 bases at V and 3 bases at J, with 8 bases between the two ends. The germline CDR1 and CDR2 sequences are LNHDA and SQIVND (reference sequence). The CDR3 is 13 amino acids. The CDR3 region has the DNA TGTGCCAGTAGAGACATCTACACCGGGGAGCTGTTTTTT. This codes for CASRDIYTGELFF. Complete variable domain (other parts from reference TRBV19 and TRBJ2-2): DGGITQSPKYLFRKEGQNVTLSCEQNLNHDAMYWYRQDPGQGLRLIYYSQIVNDFQKGDIAEGYSVSREKKESFPLTVTSAQKNPTAFYLCASRDIYTGELFFGEGSRLTVL.

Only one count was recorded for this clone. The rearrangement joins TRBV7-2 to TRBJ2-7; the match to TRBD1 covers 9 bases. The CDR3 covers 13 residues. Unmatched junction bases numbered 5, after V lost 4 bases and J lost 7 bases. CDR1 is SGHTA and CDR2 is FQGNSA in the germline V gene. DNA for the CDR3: TGTGCCAGCAGCTACGGGACAGGGTATGAGCAGTACTTC. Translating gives CASSYGTGYEQYF.

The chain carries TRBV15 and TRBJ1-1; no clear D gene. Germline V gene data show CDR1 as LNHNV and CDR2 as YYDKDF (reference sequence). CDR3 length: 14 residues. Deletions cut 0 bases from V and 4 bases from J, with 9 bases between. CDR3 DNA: TGTGCCACCAGCAGAGACATTTACGGCACTGAAGCTTTCTTT. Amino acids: CATSRDIYGTEAFF.

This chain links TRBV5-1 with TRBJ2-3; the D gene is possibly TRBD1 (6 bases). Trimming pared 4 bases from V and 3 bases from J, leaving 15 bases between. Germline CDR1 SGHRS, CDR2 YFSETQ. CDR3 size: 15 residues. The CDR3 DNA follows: TGCGCCAGCAGCGAACCTGTTACAGGGACAGATACGCAGTATTTT. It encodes CASSEPVTGTDTQYF.

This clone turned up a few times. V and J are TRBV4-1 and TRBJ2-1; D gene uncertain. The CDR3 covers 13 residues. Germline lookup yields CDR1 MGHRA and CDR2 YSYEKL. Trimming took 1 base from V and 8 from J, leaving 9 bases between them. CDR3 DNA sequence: TGCGCCAGCAGCCAAGGTAGTAGCTATGAGCAGTTCTTC. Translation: CASSQGSSYEQFF.

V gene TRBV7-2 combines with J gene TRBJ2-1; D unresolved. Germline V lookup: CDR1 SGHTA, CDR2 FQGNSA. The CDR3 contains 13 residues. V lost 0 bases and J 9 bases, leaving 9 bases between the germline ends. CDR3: CASSLAQRGEQFF. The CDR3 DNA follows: TGTGCCAGCAGCTTAGCGCAGCGAGGTGAGCAGTTCTTC.